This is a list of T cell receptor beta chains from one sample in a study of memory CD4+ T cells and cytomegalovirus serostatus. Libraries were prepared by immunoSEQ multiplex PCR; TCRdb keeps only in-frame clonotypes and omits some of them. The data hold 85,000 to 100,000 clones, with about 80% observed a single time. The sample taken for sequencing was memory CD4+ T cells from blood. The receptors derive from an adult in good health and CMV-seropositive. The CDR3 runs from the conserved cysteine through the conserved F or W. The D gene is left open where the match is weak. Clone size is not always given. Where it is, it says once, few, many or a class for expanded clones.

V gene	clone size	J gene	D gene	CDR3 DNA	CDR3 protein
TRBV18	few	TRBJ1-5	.	TGTGCCAGCTCACCACCGGGGGGGTATGATCAGCCCCAGCATTTT	CASSPPGGYDQPQHF
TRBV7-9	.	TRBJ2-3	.	TGTGCCAGCACCTCAGGGCCTAGCACAGATACGCAGTATTTT	CASTSGPSTDTQYF
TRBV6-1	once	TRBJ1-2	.	TGTGCCAGCAGTGAAGTTATACGGACCTATGGCTACACCTTC	CASSEVIRTYGYTF
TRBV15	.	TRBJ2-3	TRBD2	TGTGCCACCCTAGCGGGAGGAACAGATACGCAGTATTTT	CATLAGGTDTQYF
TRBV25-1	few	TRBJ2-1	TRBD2	TGTGCCAGCGCTGGGGTAGTCGGGAGGCCCTACAATGAGCAGTTCTTC	CASAGVVGRPYNEQFF
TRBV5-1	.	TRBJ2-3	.	TGCGCCAGCAGCTTGTTACCTAGCCCAGATACGCAGTATTTT	CASSLLPSPDTQYF
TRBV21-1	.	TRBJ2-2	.	TGTGCCAGCAGCAAAGCTCGGCGTCAGATGAACACCGGGGAGCTGTTTTTT	CASSKARRQMNTGELFF
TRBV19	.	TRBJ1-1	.	TGTGCCAGTAGATCCCCCCCGAGGCAGGGAAACACTGAAGCTTTCTTT	CASRSPPRQGNTEAFF
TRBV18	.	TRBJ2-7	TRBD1	TGTGCCAGCTCCCCGGGACAGGAGACCGAGCAGTACTTC	CASSPGQETEQYF
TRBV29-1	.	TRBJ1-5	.	TGCAGCGTGCGGTTAGGAGATTTCAATCAGCCCCAGCATTTT	CSVRLGDFNQPQHF
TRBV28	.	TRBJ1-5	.	TGTGCCAGCAGTTTAACCGAAGAATCAGGGAGTAATCAGCCCCAGCATTTT	CASSLTEESGSNQPQHF
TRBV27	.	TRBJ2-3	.	TGTGCCAGCAGAGATTCAAAACGGCTGGGAAGCACAGATACGCAGTATTTT	CASRDSKRLGSTDTQYF
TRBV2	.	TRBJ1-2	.	TGTGCCAGCAGTGAACTGGACCCAACCTATGGCTACACCTTC	CASSELDPTYGYTF
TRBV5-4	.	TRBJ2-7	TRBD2	TGTGCCAGCAGCACCCTAGCGGGAGGGAGCTCCTACGAGCAGTACTTC	CASSTLAGGSSYEQYF
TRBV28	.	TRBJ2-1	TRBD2	TGTGCCAGCACCTTTAGCGGGAGCCGATCCTACAATGAGCAGTTCTTC	CASTFSGSRSYNEQFF
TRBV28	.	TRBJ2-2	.	TGTGCCAGCAGTTTTGGGGGGAACACCGGGGAGCTGTTTTTT	CASSFGGNTGELFF
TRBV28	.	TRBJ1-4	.	TGTGCCAGCAGTTTAAGGACGGAGGAAAAACTGTTTTTT	CASSLRTEEKLFF
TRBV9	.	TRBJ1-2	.	TGTGCCAGCAGCCCAGGGGAGGGGGCTAACTATGGCTACACCTTC	CASSPGEGANYGYTF
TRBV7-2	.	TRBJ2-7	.	TGTGCCAGCAGCTTGAGATACGAGCAGTACTTC	CASSLRYEQYF
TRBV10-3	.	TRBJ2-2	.	TGTGCCATCAGTGAAAAGGGGATCACCGGGGAGCTGTTTTTT	CAISEKGITGELFF
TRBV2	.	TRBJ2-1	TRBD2	TGTGCCAGCAGGGATTGGGGGGGGTATGAGCAGTTCTTC	CASRDWGGYEQFF
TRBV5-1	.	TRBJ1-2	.	TGCGCCAGCACCACCGGGGGGGGCGTAGGCTATGGCTACACCTTC	CASTTGGGVGYGYTF
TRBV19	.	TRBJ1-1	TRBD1	TGTGCCAGTAGTACCGACAGGGAGACTGAAGCTTTCTTT	CASSTDRETEAFF